These T cell receptor beta chains were read from a single sample in a study of technical replicates of blood from a handful of donors. Profiled with immunoSEQ multiplex PCR; TCRdb holds only in-frame clones, not every one. The sample holds about 80,000 clones, about 94% seen once. What was sequenced was T cells isolated from PBMCs. Source of these receptors: a human donor in good health. Both conserved end residues are trimmed from each CDR3.

>TRBV30|11|TRBJ2-3
AWTSGRLDTQY
>TRBV2|11|TRBJ2-3
ASMGGTSDTQY
>TRBV7-2|12|TRBJ2-7
ASSFLGQSYEQY
>TRBV6-5|12|TRBJ2-1
ASSYGDRGNEQF
>TRBV28|14|TRBJ1-3
ASRLRQGARGNTIY
>TRBV18|11|TRBJ2-7
ASSPMVLGEQY
>TRBV5-1|12|TRBJ2-2
ASSFFDGAGELF
>TRBV29-1|10|TRBJ2-5
SVDAGGETQY
>TRBV5-4|14|TRBJ2-2
ASSLGTSGNTGELF
>TRBV6-1|14|TRBJ2-3
ASSETSGWGTDTQY
>TRBV2|12|TRBJ2-7
ASSGDSYSYEQY
>TRBV6-1|12|TRBJ1-1
ASSVRTGYTEAF
>TRBV28|15|TRBJ1-3
ASSLSFPGYGLNTIY
>TRBV15|11|TRBJ1-5
ATRPGLNQPQH
>TRBV11-3|13|TRBJ2-7
ASSYEGGPPYEQY
>TRBV5-1|12|TRBJ1-4
ASSLSTATEKLF
>TRBV20-1|9|TRBJ1-1
SASYQTEAF
>TRBV5-4|13|TRBJ2-1
ASSLEGLSYNEQF
>TRBV27|12|TRBJ1-1
ASAWDRGRTEAF
>TRBV6-4|11|TRBJ1-1
ASSREGDTEAF
>TRBV7-2|12|TRBJ2-7
ASSWGQGYYEQY
>TRBV9|15|TRBJ2-3
ASSPIRLAGRLDTQY
>TRBV4-3|11|TRBJ2-7
ASSQVRAYEQY
>TRBV4-3|9|TRBJ1-1
ASSQGAWAF
>TRBV7-9|15|TRBJ2-1
ASSLAHPSGSYNEQF
>TRBV5-1|13|TRBJ2-5
ASSLGTSGTETQY
>TRBV29-1|11|TRBJ2-7
SVEVRGPNEQY
>TRBV29-1|12|TRBJ2-2
SVEVRGNHGELF
>TRBV28|14|TRBJ1-5
ASQPAAGIYNQPQH
>TRBV30|12|TRBJ2-3
AWGTGGSPDTQY
>TRBV7-9|12|TRBJ2-3
ASSLRQGSDTQY
>TRBV29-1|11|TRBJ1-1
SHGGQGNTEAF
>TRBV11-2|10|TRBJ1-1
ASSPSMGMAF
>TRBV25-1|13|TRBJ2-1
ASSESGRDYNEQF
>TRBV29-1|11|TRBJ2-1
SGTSGSYNEQF
>TRBV10-2|12|TRBJ1-1
ASTATSQGEEAF
>TRBV2|11|TRBJ1-2
ASRSREAYGYT
>TRBV10-3|18|TRBJ1-5
AISEGLGQGARGSGQPQH
>TRBV9|12|TRBJ2-5
ASSVVGDGETQY
>TRBV2|13|TRBJ2-7
ASTFGLAGGGEQY
>TRBV19|13|TRBJ1-1
ASRQYPGASTEAF
>TRBV18|15|TRBJ2-7
ASSPPIGKGGSYEQY
>TRBV27|13|TRBJ1-1
ASSLLAGTRTEAF
>TRBV9|13|TRBJ2-2
ASSGWTGSTGELF
>TRBV5-4|11|TRBJ1-1
ASSFTAYTEAF
>TRBV13|9|TRBJ2-7
ASSLEDEQY
>TRBV13|13|TRBJ1-5
ASSLGVGGSQPQH
>TRBV5-1|14|TRBJ1-1
ASSLDGTGGWTEAF
>TRBV2|13|TRBJ2-1
ASRRVAGSYNEQF
>TRBV4-1|17|TRBJ2-3
ASSQDYFRREVGTDTQY